The clone carrying this T cell receptor beta chain occurred many times. Its specificity is unknown. The record originates from a study of response to subunit inactivated influenza vaccine. Study results and caveats: The authors offered the suggestion that each seasonal influenza vaccination recruits few new T cells.

The CDR3 covers 13 residues. V was clipped by 5 bases and J by 1 base, with 7 bases between them. TCRdb recomputed calls from the RT-PCR reads with MiXCR, one row per CDR3 protein. The table shows hundreds of thousands of distinct CDR3 sequences, with less than 8% occurring only once. The genes are TRBV12-3 or TRBV12-4 and TRBJ2-3; D is uncertain. This TCR was recovered from a man between 50 and 70 years old who received an inactivated influenza vaccine. Sequencing used PBMCs from blood, obtained 23 months after vaccination. The CDR3, as DNA: TGTGCCAGCAGTACCGGAGGCACAGATACGCAGTATTTT. It is translated as CASSTGGTDTQYF.